The TCR beta chain described here comes from a study of T cell repertoires in cytomegalovirus infection. This clonotype was seen ten or more times. One entry per CDR3 protein, called by TCRdb with MiXCR from the reads. The repertoire has 560,000 or so distinct CDR3 sequences, 16% of them found once; the top ten carry 20% to 30%. The CDR3 has 10 residues. V lost 10 bases, J lost 7 bases, and 11 bases lay in between. Germline CDR1 reads LNHDA; CDR2 reads SQIVND (reference sequence). Specimen: CD8+ T cells from PBMCs. The rearrangement uses TRBV19 and TRBJ2-7; no clear D. The receptor was isolated from a human donor in good health (CMV status not recorded). Some clones in this sample may be carry-over from other donors' samples. The DNA for the CDR3 is TGTGCCACCCTGGACGGGGAGCAGTACTTC. This gives the protein CATLDGEQYF.